The 7 T cell receptor beta chains in this list originate from one sample, sequenced in a study of T cell responses to AZD1222 COVID-19 vaccine. Clones were sequenced by immunoSEQ multiplex PCR, and TCRdb holds only the in-frame ones, with some missing. The sample lists 110,000 to 150,000 clones, about nine tenths occurring once. Sequences were derived from peripheral blood, sampled 28 days after the second AZD1222 dose. All receptors come from an adult who received the AZD1222 COVID-19 vaccine.

This chain joins TRBV24-1 and TRBJ1-2, with D possibly matching TRBD1 (6 bases). Germline loops: CDR1 KGHDR, CDR2 SFDVKD. V dropped 3 bases and J dropped 10 bases, with 14 bases sitting between them. This CDR3 has 13 residues. CDR3 protein: CATSDPGQHNYTF. The CDR3 DNA reads as TGTGCCACCAGTGATCCCGGACAGCACAACTACACCTTC.

This clone has a single count. The V call is TRBV4-2, the J call TRBJ2-7, with D perhaps assigned TRBD1 or TRBD2 (5 bases each). V lost 0 bases and J 1 base, leaving 13 bases between the germline ends. Germline lookup yields CDR1 LGHNA and CDR2 YNFKEQ. The CDR3 has 16 residues. In DNA, the CDR3 is TGTGCCAGCAGCCAAGAAGTGAGGGGCCGGTCCTACGAGCAGTACTTC. As protein: CASSQEVRGRSYEQYF.

CDR3 sequence reads: CASSYRETYEQYF. For the CDR3, the DNA is TGTGCCAGCAGCTACAGGGAAACCTACGAGCAGTACTTC. V is TRBV6-5 and J is TRBJ2-7; D possibly corresponds to TRBD1 (6 bases). The germline gives CDR1 MNHEY, CDR2 SVGAGI. V was cut by 6 bases and J by 2 bases, with 11 bases left in between. This CDR3 comprises 13 residues.

This sequence joins TRBV5-1 and TRBJ2-3; D is perhaps TRBD1 (6 bases). V lost 2 bases and J 4 bases, leaving 14 bases between the germline ends. This CDR3 is 15 amino acids long. Germline V gives CDR1 SGHRS, CDR2 YFSETQ. CDR3: CASSLGQLGADTQYF. CDR3 DNA: TGCGCCAGCAGCTTAGGACAGCTTGGTGCAGATACGCAGTATTTT.

This rearrangement joins TRBV6-5 to TRBJ2-1, with 9 bases lining up with TRBD1. The V segment lost 5 bases and the J segment 4 bases; nucleotides outside the gene matches: 3. Per the germline V gene, CDR1 is MNHEY and CDR2 is SVGAGI. CDR3 length: 14 residues. CDR3 protein: CASSPGQGYNEQFF. The CDR3 nucleotides read TGTGCCAGCAGTCCGGGACAGGGATACAATGAGCAGTTCTTC.

The chain carries TRBV4-1 and TRBJ2-7, with 12 positions matching TRBD2. Per germline, CDR1 MGHRA and CDR2 YSYEKL. This CDR3 has 18 amino acids. The J segment lost 4 bases and the V segment lost 1 base, leaving 11 bases of the junction unmatched. In nucleotides, the CDR3 is TGCGCCAGCAGCCAAGGTGCGCCTAGCGGGGGGGTTCTGTACGAGCAGTACTTC. Translating it yields CASSQGAPSGGVLYEQYF.

By sample share, this clone is medium-sized (0.01 to 0.1%). The chain links TRBV2 to TRBJ2-3, with 11 bases fitting TRBD1. CDR1 SNHLY and CDR2 FYNNEI come from the germline V gene. V lost 1 base and J lost 1; bases outside the gene matches: 4. The CDR3 is made up of 17 amino acids. The CDR3 loop reads CASSEGTGGYRTDTQYF. In DNA, the CDR3 is TGTGCCAGCAGTGAAGGGACAGGGGGCTACCGCACAGATACGCAGTATTTT.